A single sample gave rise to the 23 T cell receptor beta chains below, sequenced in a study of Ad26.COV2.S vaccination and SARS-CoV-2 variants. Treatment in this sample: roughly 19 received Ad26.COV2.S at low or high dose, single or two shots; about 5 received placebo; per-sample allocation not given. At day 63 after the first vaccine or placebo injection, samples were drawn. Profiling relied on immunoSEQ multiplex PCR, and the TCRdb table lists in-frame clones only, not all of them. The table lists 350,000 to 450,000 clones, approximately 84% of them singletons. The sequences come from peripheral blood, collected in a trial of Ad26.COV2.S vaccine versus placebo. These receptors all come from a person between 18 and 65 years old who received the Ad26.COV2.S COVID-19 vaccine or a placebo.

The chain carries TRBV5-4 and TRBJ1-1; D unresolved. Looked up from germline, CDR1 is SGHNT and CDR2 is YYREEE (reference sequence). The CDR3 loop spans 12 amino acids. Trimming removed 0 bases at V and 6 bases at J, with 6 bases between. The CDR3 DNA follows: TGTGCCAGCAGCTTGGGTTTGTCTGAAGCTTTCTTT. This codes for CASSLGLSEAFF.

The CDR3 coding sequence is TGTGCCAGCAGCAATACAAAACGGACAGGGAACACCGGGGAGCTGTTTTTT. Translating gives CASSNTKRTGNTGELFF. V usage is TRBV11-3 and J usage is TRBJ2-2; 7 nucleotides align to TRBD1. Germline V gives CDR1 SGHNT, CDR2 YENEEA. V dropped 5 bases and J dropped 1; count of bases not matched to a gene: 10. The CDR3 sequence is 17 residues long.

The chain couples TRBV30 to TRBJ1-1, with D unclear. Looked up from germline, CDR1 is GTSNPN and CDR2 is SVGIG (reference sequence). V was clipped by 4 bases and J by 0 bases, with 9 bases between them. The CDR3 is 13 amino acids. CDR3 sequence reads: CAWTELMNTEAFF. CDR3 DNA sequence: TGTGCCTGGACAGAACTCATGAACACTGAAGCTTTCTTT.

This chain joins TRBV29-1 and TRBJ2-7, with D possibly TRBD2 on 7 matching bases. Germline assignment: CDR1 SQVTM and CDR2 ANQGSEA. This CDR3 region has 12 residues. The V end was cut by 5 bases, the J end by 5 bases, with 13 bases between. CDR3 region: CSVRQGRDEQYF. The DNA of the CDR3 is TGCAGCGTTCGGCAGGGGAGGGACGAGCAGTACTTC.

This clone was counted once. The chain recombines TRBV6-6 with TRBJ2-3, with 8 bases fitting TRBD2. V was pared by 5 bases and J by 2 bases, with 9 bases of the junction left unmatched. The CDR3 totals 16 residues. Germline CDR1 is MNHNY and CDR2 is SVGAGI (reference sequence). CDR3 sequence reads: CASSPRGGKNTDTQYF. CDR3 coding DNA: TGTGCCAGCAGTCCCCGGGGGGGGAAGAACACAGATACGCAGTATTTT.

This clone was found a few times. CDR3 sequence (DNA): TGCGCCAGCAGCCCACCGCGGACAAGTGGAAACACCATATATTTT. Amino acids: CASSPPRTSGNTIYF. This chain links TRBV4-1 with TRBJ1-3, with a tentative D call TRBD1 (5 bases). V gave up 4 bases and J gave up 3 bases, with 13 bases separating them. CDR3 length equals 15 residues. In germline, CDR1 is MGHRA, CDR2 YSYEKL.

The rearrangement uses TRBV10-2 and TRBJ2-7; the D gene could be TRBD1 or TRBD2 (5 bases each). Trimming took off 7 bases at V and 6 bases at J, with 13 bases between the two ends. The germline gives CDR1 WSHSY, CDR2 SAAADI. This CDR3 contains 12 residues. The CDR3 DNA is TGCGCCAGCACCGGGACCCTGGGCGAGCAGTACTTC. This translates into CASTGTLGEQYF.

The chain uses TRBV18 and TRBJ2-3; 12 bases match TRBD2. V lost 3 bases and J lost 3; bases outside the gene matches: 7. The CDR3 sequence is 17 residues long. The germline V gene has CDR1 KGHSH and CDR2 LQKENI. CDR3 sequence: CASSPLAGGAGTDTQYF. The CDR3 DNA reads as TGTGCCAGCTCACCCCTAGCGGGGGGGGCAGGTACAGATACGCAGTATTTT.

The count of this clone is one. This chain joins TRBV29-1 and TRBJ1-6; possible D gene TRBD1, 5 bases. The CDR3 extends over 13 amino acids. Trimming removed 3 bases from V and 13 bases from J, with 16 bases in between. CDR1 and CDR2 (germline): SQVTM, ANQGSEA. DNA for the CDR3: TGCAGCGTTGAGGAGGGGTCGGGTTCTCCCCTCCACTTT. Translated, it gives CSVEEGSGSPLHF.

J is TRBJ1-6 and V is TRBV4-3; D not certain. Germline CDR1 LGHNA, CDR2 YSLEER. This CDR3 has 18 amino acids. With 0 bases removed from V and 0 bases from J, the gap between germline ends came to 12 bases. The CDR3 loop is CASSQDVGSYSYNSPLHF. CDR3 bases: TGCGCCAGCAGCCAAGATGTAGGCAGCTACTCCTATAATTCACCCCTCCACTTT.

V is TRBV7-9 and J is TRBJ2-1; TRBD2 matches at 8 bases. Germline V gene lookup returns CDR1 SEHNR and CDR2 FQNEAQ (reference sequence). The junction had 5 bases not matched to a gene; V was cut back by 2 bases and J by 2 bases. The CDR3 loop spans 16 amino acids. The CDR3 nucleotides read TGTGCCAGCAGCTTAAGAACGGGAGGGGCCTACAATGAGCAGTTCTTC. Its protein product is CASSLRTGGAYNEQFF.

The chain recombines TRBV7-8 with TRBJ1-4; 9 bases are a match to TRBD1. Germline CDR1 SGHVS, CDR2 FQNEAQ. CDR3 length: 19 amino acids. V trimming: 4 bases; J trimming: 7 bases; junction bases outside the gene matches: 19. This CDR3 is CASSSRRKESGTGTEKLFF. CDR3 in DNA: TGTGCCAGCAGCTCCCGACGAAAAGAAAGTGGGACAGGGACTGAAAAACTGTTTTTT.

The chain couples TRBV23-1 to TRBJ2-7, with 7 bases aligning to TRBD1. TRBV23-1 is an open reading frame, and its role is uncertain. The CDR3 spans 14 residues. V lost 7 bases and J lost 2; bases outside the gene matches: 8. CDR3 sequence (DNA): TGCGCCAGCACCCTTAGGGGGCTAACCTACGAGCAGTACTTC. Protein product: CASTLRGLTYEQYF.

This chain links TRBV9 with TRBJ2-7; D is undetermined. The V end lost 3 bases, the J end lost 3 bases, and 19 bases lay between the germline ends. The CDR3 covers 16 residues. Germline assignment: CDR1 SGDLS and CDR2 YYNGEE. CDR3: CASSDRPMLIGYEQYF. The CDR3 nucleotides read TGTGCCAGCAGCGACCGGCCGATGTTAATTGGCTACGAGCAGTACTTC.

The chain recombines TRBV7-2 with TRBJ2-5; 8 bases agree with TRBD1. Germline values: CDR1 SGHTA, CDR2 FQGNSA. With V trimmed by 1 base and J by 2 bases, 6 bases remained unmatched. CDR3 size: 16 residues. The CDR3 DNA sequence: TGTGCCAGCAGCTTAGGACAAGGGACAGGTCAAGAGACCCAGTACTTC. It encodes CASSLGQGTGQETQYF.

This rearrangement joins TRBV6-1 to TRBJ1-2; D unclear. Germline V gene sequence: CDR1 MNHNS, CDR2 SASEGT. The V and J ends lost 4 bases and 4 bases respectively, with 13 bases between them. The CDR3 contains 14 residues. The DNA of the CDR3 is TGTGCCAGCAGTGCCGTAGGCTCTAGCTATGGCTACACCTTC. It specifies CASSAVGSSYGYTF.

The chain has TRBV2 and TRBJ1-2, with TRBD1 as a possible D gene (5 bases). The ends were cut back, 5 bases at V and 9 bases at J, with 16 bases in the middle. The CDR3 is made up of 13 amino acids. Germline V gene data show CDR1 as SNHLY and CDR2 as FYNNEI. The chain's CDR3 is CASSPDTRNRYTF. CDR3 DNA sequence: TGTGCCAGCAGTCCGGACACTCGAAATCGCTACACCTTC. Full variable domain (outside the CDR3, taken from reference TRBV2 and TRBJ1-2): EPEVTQTPSHQVTQMGQEVILRCVPISNHLYFYWYRQILGQKVEFLVSFYNNEISEKSEIFDDQFSVERPDGSNFTLKIRSTKLEDSAMYFCASSPDTRNRYTFGSGTRLTVV.

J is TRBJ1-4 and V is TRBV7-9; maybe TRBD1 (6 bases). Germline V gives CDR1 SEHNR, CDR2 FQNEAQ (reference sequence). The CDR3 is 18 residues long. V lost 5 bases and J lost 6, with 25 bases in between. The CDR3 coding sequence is TGTGCCAGCAGCGCTCTTCGGAGGGGGGTTATTCGACATGAAAAACTGTTTTTT. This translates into CASSALRRGVIRHEKLFF.

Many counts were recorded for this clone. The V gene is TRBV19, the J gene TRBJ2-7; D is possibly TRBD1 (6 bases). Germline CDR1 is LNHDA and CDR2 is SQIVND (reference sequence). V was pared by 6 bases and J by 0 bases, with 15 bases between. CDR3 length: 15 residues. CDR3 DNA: TGTGCCAGTAGCGCTAAATCAGGGGTCTCCTACGAGCAGTACTTC. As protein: CASSAKSGVSYEQYF.

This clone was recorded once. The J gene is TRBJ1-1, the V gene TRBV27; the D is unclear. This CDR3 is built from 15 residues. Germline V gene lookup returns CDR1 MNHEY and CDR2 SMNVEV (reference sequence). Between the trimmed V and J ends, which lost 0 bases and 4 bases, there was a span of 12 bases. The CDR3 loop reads CASSLSSGDGTEAFF. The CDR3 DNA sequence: TGTGCCAGCAGTTTATCCTCCGGGGATGGCACTGAAGCTTTCTTT.

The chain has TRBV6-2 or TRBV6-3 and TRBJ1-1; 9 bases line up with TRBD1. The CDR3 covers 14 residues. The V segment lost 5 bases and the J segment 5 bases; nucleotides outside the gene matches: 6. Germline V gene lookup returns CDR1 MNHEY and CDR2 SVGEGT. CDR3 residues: CASSGHRGRTEAFF. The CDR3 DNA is TGTGCCAGCAGTGGCCACAGGGGGCGGACTGAAGCTTTCTTT.

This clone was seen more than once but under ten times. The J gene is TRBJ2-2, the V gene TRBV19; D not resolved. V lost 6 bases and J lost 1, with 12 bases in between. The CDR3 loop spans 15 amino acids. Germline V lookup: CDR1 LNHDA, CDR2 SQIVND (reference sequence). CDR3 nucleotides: TGTGCCAGTAGGACACCTCGATTGAACACCGGGGAGCTGTTTTTT. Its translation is CASRTPRLNTGELFF.

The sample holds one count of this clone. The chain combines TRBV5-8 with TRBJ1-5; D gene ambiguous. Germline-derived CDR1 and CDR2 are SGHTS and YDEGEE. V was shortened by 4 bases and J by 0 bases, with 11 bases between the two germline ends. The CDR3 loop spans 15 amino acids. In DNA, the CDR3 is TGTGCCAGCAGCCGCGGACTGTATAGCAATCAGCCCCAGCATTTT. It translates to CASSRGLYSNQPQHF.